Reported below is one T cell receptor (beta chain). Its matching antigen is unknown. The V gene lost 6 bases and the J gene lost 7 bases, with 20 bases spanning the gap. CDR3 length: 14 amino acids. The germline CDR1 and CDR2 sequences are SQVTM and ANQGSEA. This sample is drawn from a study of post-analysis software for immune sequencing data. Turning to the study itself: The courses of disease that were included comprised relapsing-remitting, secondary progressive and progressive-relapsing multiple sclerosis. The study's findings and limits: Co-batched samples clustered tightly together by F measure. Controls had lower frequencies than patients of roughly five TRBV segments, which included TRBV5-6, TRBV5-1 and TRBV20-1.

TCR beta cDNA libraries included unique molecular identifiers. TCRdb independently ran MiXCR on the PCR reads; one entry per CDR3 protein. The sample shows 450,000 to 650,000 distinct CDR3 sequences, around 40% of them seen only once. The TCR comes from a girl under 18 with multiple sclerosis. What was sequenced was blood. The chain employs TRBV29-1 and TRBJ2-3; D may be TRBD1 or TRBD2 (6 bases each). Here the CDR3 DNA reads TGCAGCGTCCGGGGGCGACCCGAGGGAAATACGCAGTATTTT. Its translation is CSVRGRPEGNTQYF.